The clone carrying this T cell receptor (beta chain) was detected a few times. Its target is not known. These data come from a study of chemoradiotherapy in HPV16-positive cancers. Regarding the study as a whole: Only a couple of HPV16-positive patients supplied the functional HPV-specificity definition.

The length of the CDR3 is 13 residues. J was trimmed by 8 bases and V by 4 bases; bases with no gene match: 6. Germline CDR1 is SGHNT and CDR2 is YYREEE (reference sequence). The table came from immunoSEQ multiplex PCR; TCRdb's copy has only in-frame clones and leaves some out. Among about 7,400 clones listed, roughly 79% were seen once. The clonotype originates from a human donor with HPV-associated anogenital cancer. Specimen collection occurred from a patient who underwent chemoradiotherapy. J is TRBJ2-4 and V is TRBV5-4; 7 nucleotides line up with TRBD1. The CDR3 reads CASSRGTADIQYF. CDR3 coding DNA: TGTGCCAGCAGCCGAGGGACAGCGGACATTCAGTACTTC.